The rows below give T cell receptor beta chains drawn from one sample of a study of T cells in Graves' hyperthyroidism and ophthalmopathy. MiXCR, run by TCRdb on the multiplex PCR reads, gives a single entry per CDR3 protein. Among 33,000 or so distinct CDR3 sequences listed, about 50% were seen once. Material for sequencing was blood. The source of these receptors is a woman aged 45-65 years with Graves' hyperthyroidism that later progressed to Graves' ophthalmopathy. CDR3s include the opening cysteine and the closing phenylalanine or tryptophan. D genes are given only for firm matches. Expanded clones get a size class; other rows say once, few or many, or leave the size out.

>TRBJ2-1|TRBV7-3|TRBD2|15|once
TGTGCCAGCAGTCCTACTAGCGGGACCCGGCGCGAGCAGTTCTTC
CASSPTSGTRREQFF
>TRBJ2-3|TRBV12-3/TRBV12-4|.|13|many
TGTGCCAGCAGTTTTTCGGGGGAAGATACGCAGTATTTT
CASSFSGEDTQYF
>TRBJ1-2|TRBV5-1|TRBD1|13|many
TGCGCCAGCAGCTACGGGACAGCGGCTGGCTACACCTTC
CASSYGTAAGYTF
>TRBJ2-7|TRBV5-6|TRBD1|15|many
TGTGCCAGCAGCTTGGGGGACAGGGAGCTCAACGAGCAGTACTTC
CASSLGDRELNEQYF
>TRBJ1-5|TRBV28|.|15|.
TGTGCCAGCATTCTAGGGGGAGGGAACAATCAGCCCCAGCATTTT
CASILGGGNNQPQHF
>TRBJ1-5|TRBV4-3|.|13|many
TGCGCCAGCAGCCAGGGGGGTCAGCAGCCCCAGCATTTT
CASSQGGQQPQHF
>TRBJ1-5|TRBV24-1|TRBD1|15|.
TGTGCCACCAGTGACCTTGGACAGGGATTTGGGACCCAGCATTTT
CATSDLGQGFGTQHF
>TRBJ2-1|TRBV19|TRBD2|12|.
TGTGCCACACTAGCGGGAGGGAATGAGCAGTTCTTC
CATLAGGNEQFF
>TRBJ2-7|TRBV6-6|.|11|medium-sized
TGTGCCAGCAGTCCCTCATACGAGCAGTACTTC
CASSPSYEQYF
>TRBJ2-7|TRBV10-1|.|12|medium-sized
TGCGCCAGCAGTGAGTCGATCTACGAGCAGTACTTC
CASSESIYEQYF
>TRBJ2-1|TRBV6-2/TRBV6-3|.|15|.
TGTGCCAGCAGTTCCTCTAGGCCTGAATACAATGAGCAGTTCTTC
CASSSSRPEYNEQFF
>TRBJ2-7|TRBV5-6|TRBD2|17|.
TGTGCCAACGGCTTGAGGAGGTCGTCGGGAGGGCCCTACGAGCAGTACTTC
CANGLRRSSGGPYEQYF
>TRBJ1-4|TRBV7-6|TRBD1|19|once
TGTGCCAGCAGCTTAGCACGGGCAGGGGGCGTAGGAACTAATGAAAAACTGTTTTTT
CASSLARAGGVGTNEKLFF
>TRBJ2-7|TRBV6-5|TRBD2|15|many
TGTGCCAGCAGTTACCACGGGACTAGTAGTTACGAGCAGTACTTC
CASSYHGTSSYEQYF
>TRBJ2-7|TRBV2|TRBD2|16|.
TGTGCCTGCAGACAACCGGGACTAGCGGGGGACTACGAGCAGTACTTC
CACRQPGLAGDYEQYF
>TRBJ2-7|TRBV5-6|.|13|.
TGTGCCAGCAGCTTGGGTCTCCGGGGCGAGCAGTACTTC
CASSLGLRGEQYF
>TRBJ1-6|TRBV12-3/TRBV12-4|.|14|.
TGTGTCAACAGTTTAGGACAGAATAATTCACCCCTCCACTTT
CVNSLGQNNSPLHF
>TRBJ1-1|TRBV2|.|14|.
TGTGCCAGCAGTGCTAGAGTCTTGGACACGGAAGCTTTCTTT
CASSARVLDTEAFF
>TRBJ2-7|TRBV20-1|.|12|few
TGCAGTGCTAGGTTGGGCGGGTACGAGCAGTACTTC
CSARLGGYEQYF
>TRBJ2-7|TRBV29-1|TRBD2|15|.
TGCAGCGTAAAACTAGCGGGAGCCTTCTCCTACGAGCAGTACTTC
CSVKLAGAFSYEQYF
>TRBJ2-6|TRBV20-1|.|15|.
TGCAGTGCTAGAGTCCAGGGCTCTGGGGCCAACGTCCTGACTTTC
CSARVQGSGANVLTF
>TRBJ2-1|TRBV14|TRBD1|13|.
TGTGCCAGCAGCCAAGGACAGGGAACTAAGCAGTTCTTC
CASSQGQGTKQFF
>TRBJ2-5|TRBV11-2|.|13|many
TGTGCCAGCAGCTTAGAGGTGGGGGAGACCCAGTACTTC
CASSLEVGETQYF
>TRBJ1-2|TRBV7-2|.|14|.
TGTGCCAGCAGCTTTGGGAGGGAATACTATGGCTACACCTTC
CASSFGREYYGYTF
>TRBJ1-4|TRBV20-1|.|12|medium-sized
TGCAGTGCTAGAGGTCCGGGGGAAAAACTGTTTTTT
CSARGPGEKLFF
>TRBJ2-1|TRBV19|TRBD2|18|.
TGTACCAGTAGTATTTCGGCGGGGGGCCCTCATTACTACAATGAGCAGTTCTTC
CTSSISAGGPHYYNEQFF
>TRBJ1-5|TRBV7-8|.|18|medium-sized
TGTGCCAGCAGCTTAGTTGGGGCAGGACGATATAGCAATCAGCCCCAGCATTTT
CASSLVGAGRYSNQPQHF
>TRBJ1-1|TRBV12-3/TRBV12-4|.|12|many
TGTGCCAGCAGCTTGTCGGGTGACAGCGCTTTCTTT
CASSLSGDSAFF
>TRBJ2-7|TRBV7-2|TRBD2|18|many
TGTGCCAGCAGCCCGGGACTAGCGGGAGAGATGCCTAACTACGAGCAGTACTTC
CASSPGLAGEMPNYEQYF
>TRBJ1-4|TRBV9|.|15|.
TGTGCCAGCAGCCAAGTTGACGAGCGGAATGAAAAACTGTTTTTT
CASSQVDERNEKLFF
>TRBJ2-1|TRBV7-3|.|17|.
TGTGCCAGCAGCTTATCGAGCTTGATTTCGGATCGGAATGAGCAGTTCTTC
CASSLSSLISDRNEQFF
>TRBJ2-3|TRBV6-2/TRBV6-3|TRBD2|19|many
TGTGCCAGCAGCCGGGGTCTTACTAGCGGGAGCGGAGGCACAGATACGCAGTATTTT
CASSRGLTSGSGGTDTQYF
>TRBJ2-7|TRBV11-3|.|14|many
TGTGCCAGCAGCTTGCCCGGGACCTCCTACGAGCAGTACTTC
CASSLPGTSYEQYF
>TRBJ2-2|TRBV3-1|TRBD2|15|many
TGTGCCAGCAGCCTTAGCGGGAGTAGCGGCGGGGAGCTGTTTTTT
CASSLSGSSGGELFF
>TRBJ2-5|TRBV7-2|.|16|.
TGTGCCAGCAGCTTAGCGGGGGACATCTACAATGAGACCCAGTACTTC
CASSLAGDIYNETQYF
>TRBJ2-1|TRBV7-9|.|12|.
TGTGCCAGCAGCTTAGCGGTATATGAGCAGTTCTTC
CASSLAVYEQFF
>TRBJ2-7|TRBV20-1|TRBD1|17|.
TGCAGTGCTAGAGATCCCCGGCAGGGGGCCCTTTCCTACGAGCGGTACTTT
CSARDPRQGALSYERYF
>TRBJ1-5|TRBV2|TRBD1|16|many
TGTGCCAGCAGCGGACAGGGGAGGGCTAGCAATCAGCCCCAGCATTTT
CASSGQGRASNQPQHF
>TRBJ2-1|TRBV9|TRBD1|15|many
TGTGCCAGCAGCCCGCGACAGGGGGTTTCACTTGAGCAGTTCTTC
CASSPRQGVSLEQFF
>TRBJ1-5|TRBV10-1|TRBD1|13|.
TGCGCCAGCGCACGAACAGGGGATCAGCCCCAGCATTTT
CASARTGDQPQHF
>TRBJ2-7|TRBV4-3|TRBD1|14|many
TGCGCCAGCAGCCATCAACAGGGGGCCCACGAGCAGTACTTC
CASSHQQGAHEQYF
>TRBJ2-1|TRBV7-6|.|13|.
TGTGCCAGCAGCCCCTCCGCCGGTGATGAGCAGTTCTTC
CASSPSAGDEQFF
>TRBJ2-1|TRBV19|TRBD1|13|.
TGTGCCAGTAGTGCGGACAGGGAGAATGAGCAGTTCTTC
CASSADRENEQFF
>TRBJ1-2|TRBV10-2|.|14|.
TGCGCCAGCAGCAACGGAGTAGCCGACTATGGCTACACCTTC
CASSNGVADYGYTF
>TRBJ2-3|TRBV7-9|.|12|.
TGTGCCAGCACCTCCCCCCCCGATACGCAGTATTTT
CASTSPPDTQYF
>TRBJ2-7|TRBV10-3|TRBD2|14|.
TGTGCCACCTCCCGGGGGGGGGAGAGCCACGAGCAGTACTTC
CATSRGGESHEQYF
>TRBJ1-4|TRBV7-6|.|14|hyperexpanded
TGTGCCAGCAGCCCACAGCCAACTAATGAAAAACTGTTTTTT
CASSPQPTNEKLFF
>TRBJ2-3|TRBV24-1|.|12|.
TGTGCCACCGCCACTAGCACAGATACGCAGTATTTT
CATATSTDTQYF
>TRBJ2-1|TRBV30|TRBD1|13|many
TGTGCCTGCCGCAGGACAGGAACTACTGAGCAGTTCTTC
CACRRTGTTEQFF
>TRBJ1-3|TRBV6-6|.|14|.
TGTGCCAGCAGTTACAGGACAGCTGGAAACACCATATATTTT
CASSYRTAGNTIYF
>TRBJ1-4|TRBV7-8|.|14|many
TGTGCCAGCAGCTCCAGGGTAACTAATGAAAAACTGTTTTTT
CASSSRVTNEKLFF
>TRBJ2-3|TRBV6-2/TRBV6-3|.|12|many
TGTGCCAGCAGTTACTCGAAGGATACGCAGTATTTT
CASSYSKDTQYF
>TRBJ2-5|TRBV4-1|TRBD1|16|medium-sized
TGCGCCAGCAGCCAAGGGACAGGCGGAAGACAAGAGACCCAGTACTTC
CASSQGTGGRQETQYF
>TRBJ1-5|TRBV3-1|.|17|many
TGTGCCAGCAGCCAAGGGATCAGGGGTCCTAGCAATCAGCCCCAGCATTTT
CASSQGIRGPSNQPQHF